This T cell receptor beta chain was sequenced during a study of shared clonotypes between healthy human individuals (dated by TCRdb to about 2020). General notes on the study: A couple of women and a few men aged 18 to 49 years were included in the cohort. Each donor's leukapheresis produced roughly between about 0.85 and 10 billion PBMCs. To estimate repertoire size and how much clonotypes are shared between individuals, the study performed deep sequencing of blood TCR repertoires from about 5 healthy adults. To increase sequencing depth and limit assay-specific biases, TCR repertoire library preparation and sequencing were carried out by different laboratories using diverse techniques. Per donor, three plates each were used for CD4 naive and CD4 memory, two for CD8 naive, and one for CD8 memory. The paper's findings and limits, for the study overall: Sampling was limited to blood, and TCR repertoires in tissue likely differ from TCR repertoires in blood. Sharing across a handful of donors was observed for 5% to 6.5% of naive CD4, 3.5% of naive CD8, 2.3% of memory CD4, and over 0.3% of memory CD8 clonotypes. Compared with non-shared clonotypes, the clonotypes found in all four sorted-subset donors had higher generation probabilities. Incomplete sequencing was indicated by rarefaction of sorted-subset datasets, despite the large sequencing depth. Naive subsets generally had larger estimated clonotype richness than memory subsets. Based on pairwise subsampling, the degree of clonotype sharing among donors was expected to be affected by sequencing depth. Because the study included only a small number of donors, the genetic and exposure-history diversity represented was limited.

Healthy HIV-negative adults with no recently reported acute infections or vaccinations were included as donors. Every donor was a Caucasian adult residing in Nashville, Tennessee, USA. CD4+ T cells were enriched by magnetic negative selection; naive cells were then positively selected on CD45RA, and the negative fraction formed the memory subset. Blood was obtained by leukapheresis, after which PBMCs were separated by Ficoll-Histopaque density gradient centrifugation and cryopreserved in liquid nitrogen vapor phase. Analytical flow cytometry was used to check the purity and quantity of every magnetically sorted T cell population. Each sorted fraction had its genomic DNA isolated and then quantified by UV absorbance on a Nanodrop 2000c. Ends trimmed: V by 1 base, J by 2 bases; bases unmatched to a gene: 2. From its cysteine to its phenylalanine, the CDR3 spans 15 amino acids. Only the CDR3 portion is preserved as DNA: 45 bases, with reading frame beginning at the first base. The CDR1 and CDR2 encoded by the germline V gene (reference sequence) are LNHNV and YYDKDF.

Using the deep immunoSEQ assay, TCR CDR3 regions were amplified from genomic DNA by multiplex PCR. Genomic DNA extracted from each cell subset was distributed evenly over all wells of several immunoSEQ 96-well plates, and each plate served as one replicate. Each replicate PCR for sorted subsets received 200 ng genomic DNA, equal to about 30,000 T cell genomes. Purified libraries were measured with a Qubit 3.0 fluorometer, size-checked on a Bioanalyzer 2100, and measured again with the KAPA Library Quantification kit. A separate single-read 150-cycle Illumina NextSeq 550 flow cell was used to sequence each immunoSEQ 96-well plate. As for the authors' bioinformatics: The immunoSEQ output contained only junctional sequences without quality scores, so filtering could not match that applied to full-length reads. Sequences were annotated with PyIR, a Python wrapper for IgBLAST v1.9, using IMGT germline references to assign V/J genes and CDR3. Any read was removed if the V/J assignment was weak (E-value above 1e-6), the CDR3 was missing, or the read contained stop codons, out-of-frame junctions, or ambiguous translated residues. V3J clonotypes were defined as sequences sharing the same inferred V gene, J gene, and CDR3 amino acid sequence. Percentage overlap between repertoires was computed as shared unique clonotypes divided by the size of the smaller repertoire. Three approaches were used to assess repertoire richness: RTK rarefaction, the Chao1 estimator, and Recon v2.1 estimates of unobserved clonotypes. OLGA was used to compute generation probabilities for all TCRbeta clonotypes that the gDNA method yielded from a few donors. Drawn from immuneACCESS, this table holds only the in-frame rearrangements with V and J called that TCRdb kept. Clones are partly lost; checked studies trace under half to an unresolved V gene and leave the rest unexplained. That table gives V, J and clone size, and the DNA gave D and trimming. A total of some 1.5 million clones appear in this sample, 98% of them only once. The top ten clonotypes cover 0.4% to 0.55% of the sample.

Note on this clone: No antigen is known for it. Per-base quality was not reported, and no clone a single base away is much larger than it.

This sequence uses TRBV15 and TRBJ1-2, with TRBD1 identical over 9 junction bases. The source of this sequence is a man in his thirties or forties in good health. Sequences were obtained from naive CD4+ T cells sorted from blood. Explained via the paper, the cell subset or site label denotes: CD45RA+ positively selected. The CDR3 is CATSRAGQGNYGYTF. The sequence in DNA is TGTGCCACCAGCAGAGCCGGACAGGGGAACTATGGCTACACCTTC. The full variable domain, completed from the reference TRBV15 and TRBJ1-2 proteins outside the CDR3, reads DAMVIQNPRYQVTQFGKPVTLSCSQTLNHNVMYWYQQKSSQAPKLLFHYYDKDFNNEADTPDNFQSRRPNTSFCFLDIRSPGLGDTAMYLCATSRAGQGNYGYTFGSGTRLTVV.